Listed below are T cell receptor beta chains from one sample, sequenced in a study of T cells in Graves' hyperthyroidism and ophthalmopathy. MiXCR, applied by TCRdb to the multiplex PCR reads, yields one record per CDR3 protein. Of hundreds of thousands of distinct CDR3 sequences listed, around 13% are singletons. Sequencing was performed on blood. The receptors come from a woman aged 25 to 39 with Graves' hyperthyroidism that later progressed to Graves' ophthalmopathy. The conserved cysteine and the conserved F or W are not part of the CDR3 here. The D gene is left open where the match is weak.

V: TRBV6-6; J: TRBJ1-1; D: .; CDR3: ASSYLRGEAF
V: TRBV6-6; J: TRBJ2-1; D: .; CDR3: ASSSRSLLGEQF
V: TRBV12-5; J: TRBJ2-1; D: TRBD2; CDR3: ASGLVQSGLAAKISYNEQF
V: TRBV3-1; J: TRBJ2-7; D: TRBD1; CDR3: ASSPWGETGEDEQY
V: TRBV7-9; J: TRBJ1-1; D: .; CDR3: ASSLGPGTGKQRNTEAF
V: TRBV12-3/TRBV12-4; J: TRBJ2-5; D: TRBD2; CDR3: ASTETSVETQY
V: TRBV19; J: TRBJ2-2; D: .; CDR3: ASSDFGGGELF
V: TRBV9; J: TRBJ1-1; D: .; CDR3: ASSVQQGAVF
V: TRBV19; J: TRBJ1-4; D: .; CDR3: ASIGSEKLF
V: TRBV7-2; J: TRBJ1-1; D: .; CDR3: ASSSSRARHVAF
V: TRBV7-9; J: TRBJ1-2; D: .; CDR3: ASSPIVTGGYT
V: TRBV4-1; J: TRBJ1-1; D: .; CDR3: ASSQLDMEAF
V: TRBV10-3; J: TRBJ2-5; D: .; CDR3: AIGASVTGVPETQY
V: TRBV20-1; J: TRBJ2-3; D: .; CDR3: SARSQWLNQSTDTQY
V: TRBV5-6; J: TRBJ1-6; D: TRBD1; CDR3: ASSSSGTGFNSPLH
V: TRBV4-3; J: TRBJ2-5; D: .; CDR3: ASSQGVSSLDETQY
V: TRBV7-3; J: TRBJ1-3; D: TRBD1; CDR3: ASSPPGQLSRRGSRNTIY
V: TRBV6-2/TRBV6-3; J: TRBJ1-5; D: .; CDR3: ASSYSRVLDQPQH
V: TRBV30; J: TRBJ1-1; D: .; CDR3: AWDREVNTEAF
V: TRBV30; J: TRBJ2-7; D: .; CDR3: AWNRGTNSYEQY
V: TRBV19; J: TRBJ2-1; D: TRBD2; CDR3: ASSIRGREGNEQF
V: TRBV11-3; J: TRBJ2-7; D: TRBD1; CDR3: ASSSRHRGGEQY
V: TRBV6-2/TRBV6-3; J: TRBJ2-1; D: .; CDR3: ASNTQSSYNEQF
V: TRBV7-7; J: TRBJ2-3; D: TRBD2; CDR3: ASSLGGGTSGRVEGWTDTQY
V: TRBV3-1; J: TRBJ2-6; D: .; CDR3: ASSQSWLEGMQGANVLT
V: TRBV5-6; J: TRBJ2-7; D: .; CDR3: ASSLKADWGYEQY
V: TRBV19; J: TRBJ1-1; D: .; CDR3: ASSIRGGTEAF
V: TRBV28; J: TRBJ2-7; D: TRBD2; CDR3: ASGLAGYEQY
V: TRBV27; J: TRBJ2-7; D: TRBD2; CDR3: ASSLSPFWRGESYEQY
V: TRBV4-2; J: TRBJ2-2; D: TRBD2; CDR3: ASSHGLADTGELF
V: TRBV7-6; J: TRBJ2-7; D: .; CDR3: ASSPRDGKGPEVY
V: TRBV6-1; J: TRBJ2-3; D: .; CDR3: ASRETRGDTDTQY
V: TRBV20-1; J: TRBJ2-7; D: .; CDR3: SARWGRLSYEQY
V: TRBV2; J: TRBJ1-6; D: .; CDR3: ASSEEGGANNSPLH
V: TRBV27; J: TRBJ2-1; D: TRBD1; CDR3: ASSGGTGGNEQF
V: TRBV2; J: TRBJ2-3; D: TRBD2; CDR3: ASSWTSGSEDTQY
V: TRBV3-1; J: TRBJ1-4; D: TRBD1; CDR3: ASSQGTGSEKLF
V: TRBV5-1; J: TRBJ1-4; D: .; CDR3: ASSLGSSSATNEKLF
V: TRBV11-2; J: TRBJ1-1; D: .; CDR3: ASSLYGHMNTEAF
V: TRBV13; J: TRBJ1-3; D: .; CDR3: ASSLGSNRNTIY
V: TRBV30; J: TRBJ1-5; D: .; CDR3: VWSVMQSNQPQH
V: TRBV6-2/TRBV6-3; J: TRBJ2-7; D: TRBD1; CDR3: ASSLWGQGSNEQY
V: TRBV18; J: TRBJ2-7; D: .; CDR3: ASSLDQYEQY
V: TRBV3-1; J: TRBJ2-2; D: TRBD1; CDR3: ASSERDRGYGELF
V: TRBV6-1; J: TRBJ2-7; D: .; CDR3: ASREANGAYEQY
V: TRBV9; J: TRBJ2-7; D: .; CDR3: ASSLRDIPNEQY
V: TRBV6-2/TRBV6-3; J: TRBJ2-5; D: .; CDR3: ASSYWGETQY
V: TRBV20-1; J: TRBJ2-7; D: .; CDR3: SAISPEVYEQY
V: TRBV14; J: TRBJ2-3; D: .; CDR3: ASSLLGLNKIADTQY
V: TRBV28; J: TRBJ1-3; D: TRBD1; CDR3: ASSGTGTSGNTIY
V: TRBV6-4; J: TRBJ1-3; D: .; CDR3: ASSHSPTWDLSLYLGDIWWPIY
V: TRBV20-1; J: TRBJ2-1; D: TRBD2; CDR3: SARVAGVNEQF
V: TRBV5-1; J: TRBJ2-2; D: .; CDR3: ASSLDPNRDIGELF
V: TRBV7-9; J: TRBJ1-3; D: .; CDR3: ASSPLGGDGNTIY
V: TRBV20-1; J: TRBJ2-7; D: TRBD2; CDR3: SARDPQAGGPSYEQY
V: TRBV5-1; J: TRBJ1-1; D: TRBD1; CDR3: ASSLADRLNTEAF